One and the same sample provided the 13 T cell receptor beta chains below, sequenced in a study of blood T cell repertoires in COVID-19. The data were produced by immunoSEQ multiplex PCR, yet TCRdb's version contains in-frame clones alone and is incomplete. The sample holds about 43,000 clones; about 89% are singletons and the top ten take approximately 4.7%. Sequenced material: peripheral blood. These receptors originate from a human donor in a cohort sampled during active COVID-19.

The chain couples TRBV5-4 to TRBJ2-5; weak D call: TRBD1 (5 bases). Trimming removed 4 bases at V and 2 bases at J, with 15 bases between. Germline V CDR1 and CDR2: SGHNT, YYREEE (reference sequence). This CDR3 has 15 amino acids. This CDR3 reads CASSRRVYGQETQYF. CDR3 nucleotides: TGTGCCAGCAGCCGCAGGGTATATGGACAAGAGACCCAGTACTTC.

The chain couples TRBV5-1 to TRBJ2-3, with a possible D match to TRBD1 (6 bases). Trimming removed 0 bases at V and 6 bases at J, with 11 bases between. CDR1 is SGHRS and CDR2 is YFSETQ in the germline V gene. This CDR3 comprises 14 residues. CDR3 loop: CASSLGTGPDTQYF. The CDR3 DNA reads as TGCGCCAGCAGCTTGGGTACAGGGCCGGATACGCAGTATTTT.

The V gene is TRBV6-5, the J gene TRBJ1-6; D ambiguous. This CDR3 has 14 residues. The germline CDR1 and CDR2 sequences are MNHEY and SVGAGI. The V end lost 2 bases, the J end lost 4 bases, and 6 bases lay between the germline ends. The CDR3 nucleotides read TGTGCCAGCAGTTACGCGCGATATAATTCACCCCTCCACTTT. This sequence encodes CASSYARYNSPLHF.

CDR3: CASSYLSLSPEAFF. As DNA, the CDR3 is TGTGCCAGCAGTTACCTCTCCCTGAGTCCTGAAGCTTTCTTT. J is TRBJ1-1 and V is TRBV6-5; no definite D call. Trimming took 2 bases from V and 6 from J, leaving 13 bases between them. The CDR3 contains 14 residues. The germline V gene encodes CDR1 MNHEY and CDR2 SVGAGI.

CDR3 DNA: TGTGCCAGTAGTATCCAGTCGTTCTCCTACGAGCAGTACTTC. It codes for CASSIQSFSYEQYF. This chain connects TRBV19 to TRBJ2-7; no reliable D call. CDR3 size: 14 residues. The V end lost 3 bases, the J end lost 0 bases, and 9 bases lay between the germline ends. Per germline, CDR1 LNHDA and CDR2 SQIVND (reference sequence). Supplemented by reference TRBV19 and TRBJ2-7, the full variable domain reads DGGITQSPKYLFRKEGQNVTLSCEQNLNHDAMYWYRQDPGQGLRLIYYSQIVNDFQKGDIAEGYSVSREKKESFPLTVTSAQKNPTAFYLCASSIQSFSYEQYFGPGTRLTVT.

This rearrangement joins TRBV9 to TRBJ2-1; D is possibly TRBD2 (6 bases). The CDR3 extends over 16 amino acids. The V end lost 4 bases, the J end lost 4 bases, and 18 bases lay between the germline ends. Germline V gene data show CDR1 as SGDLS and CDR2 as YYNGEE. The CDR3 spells CASSRASGTSYNEQFF. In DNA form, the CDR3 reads TGTGCCAGCAGCCGCGCCTCCGGGACTTCGTACAATGAGCAGTTCTTC. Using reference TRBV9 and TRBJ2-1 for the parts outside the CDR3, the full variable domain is DSGVTQTPKHLITATGQRVTLRCSPRSGDLSVYWYQQSLDQGLQFLIQYYNGEERAKGNILERFSAQQFPDLHSELNLSSLELGDSALYFCASSRASGTSYNEQFFGPGTRLTVL.

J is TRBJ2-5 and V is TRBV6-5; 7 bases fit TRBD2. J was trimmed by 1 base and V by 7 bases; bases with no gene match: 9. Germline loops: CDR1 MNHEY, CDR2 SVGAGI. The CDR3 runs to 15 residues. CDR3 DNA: TGTGCCAGCACCCGGGAGGCCCAGTCCCAAGAGACCCAGTACTTC. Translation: CASTREAQSQETQYF.

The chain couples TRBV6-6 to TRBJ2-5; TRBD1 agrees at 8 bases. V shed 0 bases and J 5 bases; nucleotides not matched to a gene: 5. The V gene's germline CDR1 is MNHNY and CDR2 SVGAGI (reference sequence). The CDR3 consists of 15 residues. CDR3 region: CASSYSSGGGETQYF. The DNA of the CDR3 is TGTGCCAGCAGTTACTCTTCAGGGGGCGGTGAGACCCAGTACTTC.

The CDR3 sequence is CAAGGQGKEKLFF. CDR3 in DNA: TGTGCCGCAGGGGGTCAAGGGAAAGAAAAACTGTTTTTT. The chain recombines TRBV6-5 with TRBJ1-4, with 7 positions matching TRBD1. V was clipped by 11 bases and J by 8 bases; unmatched bases: 11. The CDR3 has 13 amino acids. Germline CDR1 is MNHEY and CDR2 is SVGAGI.

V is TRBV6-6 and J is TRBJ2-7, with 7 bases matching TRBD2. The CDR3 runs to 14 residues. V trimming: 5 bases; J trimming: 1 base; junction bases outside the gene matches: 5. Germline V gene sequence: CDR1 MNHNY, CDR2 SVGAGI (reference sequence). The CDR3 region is CASSTSGGSYEQYF. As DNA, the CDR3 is TGTGCCAGCAGTACTTCCGGGGGGTCCTACGAGCAGTACTTC.

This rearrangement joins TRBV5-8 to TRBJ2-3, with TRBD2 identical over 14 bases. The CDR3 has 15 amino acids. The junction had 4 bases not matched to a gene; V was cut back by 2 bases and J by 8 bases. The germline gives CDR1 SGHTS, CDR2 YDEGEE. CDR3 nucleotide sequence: TGTGCCAGCAGCTTAGGACTAGCGGGAGGTGGTACGCAGTATTTT. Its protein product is CASSLGLAGGGTQYF.

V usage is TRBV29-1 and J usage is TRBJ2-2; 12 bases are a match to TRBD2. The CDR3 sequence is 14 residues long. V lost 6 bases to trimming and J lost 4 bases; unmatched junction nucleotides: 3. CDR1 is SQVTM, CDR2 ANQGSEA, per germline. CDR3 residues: CSVTSGSLTGELFF. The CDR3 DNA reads TGCAGCGTGACTAGCGGGAGCCTCACCGGGGAGCTGTTTTTT.

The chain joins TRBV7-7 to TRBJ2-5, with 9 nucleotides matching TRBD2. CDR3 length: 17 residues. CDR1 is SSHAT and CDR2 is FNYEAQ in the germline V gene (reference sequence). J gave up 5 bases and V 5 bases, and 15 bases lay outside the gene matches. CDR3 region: CASSPRVAGANQETQYF. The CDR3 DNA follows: TGTGCCAGCAGCCCACGGGTAGCGGGAGCGAATCAGGAGACCCAGTACTTC.